This T cell receptor beta chain was found in a study of identical twins. Overall study results and limits: Fewer insertions were carried by abundant cord blood beta clonotypes, but none was seen in memory repertoires.

A single record per CDR3 protein comes from TCRdb applying MiXCR to the 5' RACE reads. The data hold a few hundred thousand distinct CDR3 sequences, with approximately 8.8% observed a single time. Trimming left V 1 base short and J 1 base short, with 10 bases between. This CDR3 spans 15 amino acids. Germline CDR1 is SGHDN and CDR2 is FVKESK. A few counts support this clonotype. Its antigen is unknown. The chain recombines TRBV14 with TRBJ2-5; D gene unclear. The source is a woman in her forties or fifties in good health. The sequenced sample was naive T cells sorted from blood. The DNA for the CDR3 is TGTGCCAGCAGCCAAGTCGCAGGACCCCAAGAGACCCAGTACTTC. Protein product: CASSQVAGPQETQYF.